This T cell receptor (beta chain) derives from a study of cytotoxic CD8 clonotypes in ibrutinib-treated CLL. Turning to the study itself: Investigators collected response samples after a median around twelve months of treatment, range 6 to 36. Samples yielded averages of 250,000 or so productive templates and almost 95,000 productive rearrangements. Whole-study results and caveats: Relative to age-matched healthy donors, clonality at baseline was higher, and it tracked circulating CD8+ T-cell counts. Clonality, elevated at ibrutinib response, dropped back toward baseline at progression.

Method: immunoSEQ multiplex PCR; TCRdb's copy keeps in-frame clones and lacks some. The sample yields around 250,000 clones, roughly 70% seen once. In the case of this clone: Its antigen is still unknown.

Trimming removed 10 bases from V and 4 bases from J; junction bases left unmatched: 3. CDR3 length equals 12 residues. Per germline, CDR1 ENHRY and CDR2 SYGVKD. The sample consisted of PBMCs, taken after 24 months of ibrutinib treatment. The clonotype originates from a human donor with chronic lymphocytic leukemia. J is TRBJ2-7 and V is TRBV10-3; 11 bases are shared with TRBD1. CDR3 region: CATRDRGYEQYF. CDR3 nucleotides: TGTGCCACCCGGGACAGGGGGTACGAGCAGTACTTC.